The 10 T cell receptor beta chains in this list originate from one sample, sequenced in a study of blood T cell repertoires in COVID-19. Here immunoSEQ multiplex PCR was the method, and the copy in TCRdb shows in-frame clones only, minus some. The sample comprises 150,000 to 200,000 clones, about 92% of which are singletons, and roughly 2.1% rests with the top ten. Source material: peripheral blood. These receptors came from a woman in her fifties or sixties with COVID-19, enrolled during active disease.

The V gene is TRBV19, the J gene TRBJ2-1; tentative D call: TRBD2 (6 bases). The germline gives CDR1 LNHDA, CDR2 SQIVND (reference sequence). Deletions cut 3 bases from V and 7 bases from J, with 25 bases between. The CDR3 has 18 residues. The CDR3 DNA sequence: TGTGCCAGTAGTATGTCTGTAACTAGCTCCGTAGTAGGGAATGAGCAGTTCTTC. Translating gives CASSMSVTSSVVGNEQFF.

In DNA, the CDR3 is TGTGCCAGTAGTATAGGAGGCAGGGGAAATCAGCCCCAGCATTTT. Protein product: CASSIGGRGNQPQHF. The chain carries TRBV19 and TRBJ1-5, with a tentative D call TRBD1 (6 bases). Germline lookup yields CDR1 LNHDA and CDR2 SQIVND (reference sequence). The CDR3 totals 15 residues. V was cut by 1 base and J by 4 bases, with 11 bases left in between.

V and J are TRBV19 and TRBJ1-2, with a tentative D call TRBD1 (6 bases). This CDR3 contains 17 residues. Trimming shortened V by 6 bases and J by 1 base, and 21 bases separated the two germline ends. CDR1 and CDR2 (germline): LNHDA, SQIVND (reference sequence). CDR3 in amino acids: CASRLVTGPTFNYGYTF. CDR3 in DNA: TGTGCCAGTAGACTAGTAACAGGGCCCACCTTTAACTATGGCTACACCTTC. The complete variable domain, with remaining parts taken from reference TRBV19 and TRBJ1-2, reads DGGITQSPKYLFRKEGQNVTLSCEQNLNHDAMYWYRQDPGQGLRLIYYSQIVNDFQKGDIAEGYSVSREKKESFPLTVTSAQKNPTAFYLCASRLVTGPTFNYGYTFGSGTRLTVV.

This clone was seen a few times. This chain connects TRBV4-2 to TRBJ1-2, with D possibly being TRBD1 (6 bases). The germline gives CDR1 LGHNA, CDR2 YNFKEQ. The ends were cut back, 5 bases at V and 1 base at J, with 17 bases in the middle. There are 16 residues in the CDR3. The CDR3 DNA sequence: TGTGCCAGCAGCTTCAGCCTCTCAGGGGATAACTATGGCTACACCTTC. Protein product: CASSFSLSGDNYGYTF.

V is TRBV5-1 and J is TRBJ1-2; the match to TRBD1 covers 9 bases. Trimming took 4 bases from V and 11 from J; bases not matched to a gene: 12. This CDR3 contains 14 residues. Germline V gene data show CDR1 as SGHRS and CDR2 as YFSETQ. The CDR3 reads CASSLGTGTMGYTF. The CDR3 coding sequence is TGCGCCAGCAGCCTCGGGACAGGGACTATGGGATACACCTTC. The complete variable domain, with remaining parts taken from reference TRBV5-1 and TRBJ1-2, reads KAGVTQTPRYLIKTRGQQVTLSCSPISGHRSVSWYQQTPGQGLQFLFEYFSETQRNKGNFPGRFSGRQFSNSRSEMNVSTLELGDSALYLCASSLGTGTMGYTFGSGTRLTVV.

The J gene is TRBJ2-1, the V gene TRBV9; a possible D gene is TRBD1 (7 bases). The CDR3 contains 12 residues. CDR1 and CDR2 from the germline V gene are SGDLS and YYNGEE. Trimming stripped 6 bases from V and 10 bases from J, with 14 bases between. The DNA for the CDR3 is TGTGCCAGCAACCAGGGGGGACAAGAGCAGTTCTTC. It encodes CASNQGGQEQFF.

The chain's CDR3 is CASSRGQGGTYEQYF. The CDR3, as DNA: TGTGCCAGCAGTAGGGGGCAGGGGGGAACCTACGAGCAGTACTTC. The chain links TRBV7-9 to TRBJ2-7, with a tentative D call TRBD1 (7 bases). With 6 bases removed from V and 2 bases from J, the gap between germline ends came to 17 bases. The CDR3 spans 15 residues. Germline V CDR1 and CDR2: SEHNR, FQNEAQ (reference sequence).

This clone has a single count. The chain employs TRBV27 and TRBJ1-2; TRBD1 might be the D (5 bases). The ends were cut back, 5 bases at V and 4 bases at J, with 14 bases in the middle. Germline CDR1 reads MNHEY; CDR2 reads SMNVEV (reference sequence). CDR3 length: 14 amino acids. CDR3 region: CASSRGRAGYGYTF. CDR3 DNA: TGTGCCAGCAGTAGGGGTAGGGCAGGCTATGGCTACACCTTC.

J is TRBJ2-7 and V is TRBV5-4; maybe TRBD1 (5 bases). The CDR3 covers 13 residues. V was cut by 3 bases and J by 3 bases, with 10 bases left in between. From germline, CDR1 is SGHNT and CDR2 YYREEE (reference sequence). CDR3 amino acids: CASSSRVGYEQYF. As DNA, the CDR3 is TGTGCCAGCAGCTCCAGGGTTGGCTACGAGCAGTACTTC. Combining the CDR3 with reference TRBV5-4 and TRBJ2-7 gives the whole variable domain ETGVTQSPTHLIKTRGQQVTLRCSSQSGHNTVSWYQQALGQGPQFIFQYYREEENGRGNFPPRFSGLQFPNYSSELNVNALELDDSALYLCASSSRVGYEQYFGPGTRLTVT.

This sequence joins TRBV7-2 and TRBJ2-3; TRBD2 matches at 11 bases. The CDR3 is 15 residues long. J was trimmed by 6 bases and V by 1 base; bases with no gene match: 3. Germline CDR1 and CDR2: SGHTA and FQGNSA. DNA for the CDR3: TGTGCCAGCAGCTTAGGGCTAGCGGGGGGTGATACGCAGTATTTT. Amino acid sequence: CASSLGLAGGDTQYF.